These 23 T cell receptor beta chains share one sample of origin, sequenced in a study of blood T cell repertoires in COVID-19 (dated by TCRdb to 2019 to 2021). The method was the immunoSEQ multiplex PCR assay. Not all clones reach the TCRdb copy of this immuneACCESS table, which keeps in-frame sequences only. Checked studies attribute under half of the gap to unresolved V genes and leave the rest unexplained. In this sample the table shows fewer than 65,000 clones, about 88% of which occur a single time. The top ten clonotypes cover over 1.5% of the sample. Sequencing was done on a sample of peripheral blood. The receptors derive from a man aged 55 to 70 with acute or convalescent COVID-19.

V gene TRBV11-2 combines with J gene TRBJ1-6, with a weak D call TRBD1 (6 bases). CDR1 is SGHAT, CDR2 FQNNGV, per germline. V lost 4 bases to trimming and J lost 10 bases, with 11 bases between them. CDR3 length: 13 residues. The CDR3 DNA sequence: TGTGCCAGCAGCTCCAACAGGGAGTCACCCCTCCACTTT. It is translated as CASSSNRESPLHF. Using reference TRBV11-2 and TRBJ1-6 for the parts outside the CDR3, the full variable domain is EAGVAQSPRYKIIEKRQSVAFWCNPISGHATLYWYQQILGQGPKLLIQFQNNGVVDDSQLPKDRFSAERLKGVDSTLKIQPAKLEDSAVYLCASSSNRESPLHFGNGTRLTVT.

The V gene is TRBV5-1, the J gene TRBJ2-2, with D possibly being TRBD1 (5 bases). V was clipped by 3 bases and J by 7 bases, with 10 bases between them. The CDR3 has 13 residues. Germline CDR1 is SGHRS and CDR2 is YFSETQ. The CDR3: CASSSQGGGELFF. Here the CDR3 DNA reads TGCGCCAGCAGCTCCCAGGGCGGCGGGGAGCTGTTTTTT.

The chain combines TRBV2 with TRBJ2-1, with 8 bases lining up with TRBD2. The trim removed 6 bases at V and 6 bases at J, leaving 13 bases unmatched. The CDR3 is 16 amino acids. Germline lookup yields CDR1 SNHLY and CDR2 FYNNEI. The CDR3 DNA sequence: TGTGCCAGCAGGCCTCGTAGCGGGGCGACCTTCAATGAGCAGTTCTTC. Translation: CASRPRSGATFNEQFF.

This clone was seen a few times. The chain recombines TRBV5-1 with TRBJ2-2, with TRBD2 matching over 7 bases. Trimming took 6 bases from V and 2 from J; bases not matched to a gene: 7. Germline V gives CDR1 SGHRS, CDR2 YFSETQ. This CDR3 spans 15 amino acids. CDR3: CASTKRDPNTGELFF. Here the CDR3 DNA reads TGCGCCAGCACGAAGCGGGACCCAAACACCGGGGAGCTGTTTTTT.

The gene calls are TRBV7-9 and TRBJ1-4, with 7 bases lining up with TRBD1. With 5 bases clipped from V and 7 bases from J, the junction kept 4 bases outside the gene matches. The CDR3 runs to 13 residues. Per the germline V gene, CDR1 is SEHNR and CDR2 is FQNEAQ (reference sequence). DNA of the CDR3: TGTGCCAGCAGCCCTTCAGGGGGTGAAAAACTGTTTTTT. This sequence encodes CASSPSGGEKLFF. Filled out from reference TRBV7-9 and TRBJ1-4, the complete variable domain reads DTGVSQNPRHKITKRGQNVTFRCDPISEHNRLYWYRQTLGQGPEFLTYFQNEAQLEKSRLLSDRFSAERPKGSFSTLEIQRTEQGDSAMYLCASSPSGGEKLFFGSGTQLSVL.

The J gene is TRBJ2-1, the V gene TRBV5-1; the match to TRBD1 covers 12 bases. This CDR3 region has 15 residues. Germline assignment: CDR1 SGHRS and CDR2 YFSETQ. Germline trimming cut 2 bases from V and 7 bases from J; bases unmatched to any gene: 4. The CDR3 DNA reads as TGCGCCAGCAGCTTAACGGGACAGGGGGCGAATGAGCAGTTCTTC. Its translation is CASSLTGQGANEQFF.

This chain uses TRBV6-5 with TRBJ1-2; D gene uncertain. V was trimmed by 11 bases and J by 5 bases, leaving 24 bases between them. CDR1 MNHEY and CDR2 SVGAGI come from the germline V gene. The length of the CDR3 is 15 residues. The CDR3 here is CAGSSGIYSLYGYTF. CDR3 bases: TGTGCCGGATCCTCCGGGATATACTCCCTGTATGGCTACACCTTC.

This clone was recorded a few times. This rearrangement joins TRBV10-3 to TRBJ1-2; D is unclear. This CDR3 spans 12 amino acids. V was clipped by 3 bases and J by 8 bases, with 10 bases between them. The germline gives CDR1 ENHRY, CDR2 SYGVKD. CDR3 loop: CAISDGARGYTF. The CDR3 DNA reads TGTGCCATCAGTGATGGTGCGCGGGGCTACACCTTC.

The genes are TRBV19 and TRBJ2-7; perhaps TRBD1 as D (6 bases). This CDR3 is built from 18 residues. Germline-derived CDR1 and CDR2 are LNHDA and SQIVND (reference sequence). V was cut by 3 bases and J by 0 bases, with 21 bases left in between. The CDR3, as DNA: TGTGCCAGTAGTATTTCGTATGGAGAGGACAGTCTCTCCTACGAGCAGTACTTC. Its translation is CASSISYGEDSLSYEQYF.

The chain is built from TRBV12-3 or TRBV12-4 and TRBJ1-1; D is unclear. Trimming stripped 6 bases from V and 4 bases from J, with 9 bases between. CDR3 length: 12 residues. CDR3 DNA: TGTGCCAGCAGCCGAGATACCACTGAAGCTTTCTTT. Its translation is CASSRDTTEAFF.

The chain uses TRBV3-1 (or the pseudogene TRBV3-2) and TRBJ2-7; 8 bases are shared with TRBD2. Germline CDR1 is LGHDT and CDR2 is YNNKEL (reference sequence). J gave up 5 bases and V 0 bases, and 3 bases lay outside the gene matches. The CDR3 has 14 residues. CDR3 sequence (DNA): TGTGCCAGCAGCCAAGAACTAGCGGTCCACGAGCAGTACTTC. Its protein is CASSQELAVHEQYF.

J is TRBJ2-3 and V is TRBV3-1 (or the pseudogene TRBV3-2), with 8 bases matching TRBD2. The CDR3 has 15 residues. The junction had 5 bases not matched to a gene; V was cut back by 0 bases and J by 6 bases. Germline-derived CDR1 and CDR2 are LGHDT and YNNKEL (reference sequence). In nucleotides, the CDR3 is TGTGCCAGCAGCCAAGAGTATAGCGGGGTGGATACGCAGTATTTT. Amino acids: CASSQEYSGVDTQYF.

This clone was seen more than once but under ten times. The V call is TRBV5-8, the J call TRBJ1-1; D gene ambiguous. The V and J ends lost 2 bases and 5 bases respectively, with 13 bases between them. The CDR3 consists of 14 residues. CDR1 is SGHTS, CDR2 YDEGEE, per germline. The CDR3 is CASSFEGGYTEAFF. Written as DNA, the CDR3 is TGTGCCAGCAGCTTTGAGGGCGGGTATACTGAAGCTTTCTTT. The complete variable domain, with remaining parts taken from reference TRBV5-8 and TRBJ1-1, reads EAGVTQSPTHLIKTRGQQATLRCSPISGHTSVYWYQQALGLGLQFLLWYDEGEERNRGNFPPRFSGRQFPNYSSELNVNALELEDSALYLCASSFEGGYTEAFFGQGTRLTVV.

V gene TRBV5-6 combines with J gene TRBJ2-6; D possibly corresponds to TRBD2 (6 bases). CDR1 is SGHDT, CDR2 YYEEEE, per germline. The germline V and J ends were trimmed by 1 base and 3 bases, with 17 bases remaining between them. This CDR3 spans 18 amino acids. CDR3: CASSLRRAVLGGANVLTF. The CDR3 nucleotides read TGTGCCAGCAGCTTGAGGAGGGCCGTGCTTGGTGGGGCCAACGTCCTGACTTTC.

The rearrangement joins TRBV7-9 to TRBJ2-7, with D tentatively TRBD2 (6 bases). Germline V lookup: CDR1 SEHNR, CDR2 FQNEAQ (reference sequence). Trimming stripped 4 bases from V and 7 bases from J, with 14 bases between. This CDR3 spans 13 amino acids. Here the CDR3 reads CASSSDSGGEQYF. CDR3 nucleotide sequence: TGTGCCAGCAGCTCCGACAGCGGAGGGGAGCAGTACTTC.

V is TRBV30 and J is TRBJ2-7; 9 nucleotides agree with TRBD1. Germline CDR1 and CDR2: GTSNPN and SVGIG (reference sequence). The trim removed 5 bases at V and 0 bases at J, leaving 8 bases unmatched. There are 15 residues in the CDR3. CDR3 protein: CAWATGTGPSYEQYF. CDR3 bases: TGTGCCTGGGCTACCGGGACAGGGCCCTCCTACGAGCAGTACTTC. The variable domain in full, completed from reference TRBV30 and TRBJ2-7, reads SQTIHQWPATLVQPVGSPLSLECTVEGTSNPNLYWYRQAAGRGLQLLFYSVGIGQISSEVPQNLSASRPQDRQFILSSKKLLLSDSGFYLCAWATGTGPSYEQYFGPGTRLTVT.

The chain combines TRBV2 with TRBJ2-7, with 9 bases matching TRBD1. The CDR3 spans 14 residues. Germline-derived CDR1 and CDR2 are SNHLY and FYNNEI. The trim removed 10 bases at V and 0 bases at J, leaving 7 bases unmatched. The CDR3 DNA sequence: TGTGCCACGGCGCGGGACAGGGTCTCCTACGAGCAGTACTTC. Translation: CATARDRVSYEQYF.

As DNA, the CDR3 is TGCAGCGTTTTAAAGGGGGCCCCAGGTGGCGAGCAGTACTTC. As protein: CSVLKGAPGGEQYF. V usage is TRBV29-1 and J usage is TRBJ2-7; the match to TRBD1 covers 7 bases. The CDR3 is made up of 14 amino acids. The trim removed 5 bases at V and 6 bases at J, leaving 13 bases unmatched. Germline V gene sequence: CDR1 SQVTM, CDR2 ANQGSEA.

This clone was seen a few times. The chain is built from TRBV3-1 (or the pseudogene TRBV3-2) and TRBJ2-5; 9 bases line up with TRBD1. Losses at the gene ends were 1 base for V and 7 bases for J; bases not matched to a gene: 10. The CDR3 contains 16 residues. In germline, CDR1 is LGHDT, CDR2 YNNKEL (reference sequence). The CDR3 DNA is TGTGCCAGCAGCCAAGGAGGGGGACAGGGAAGAGGGACCCAGTACTTC. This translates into CASSQGGGQGRGTQYF.

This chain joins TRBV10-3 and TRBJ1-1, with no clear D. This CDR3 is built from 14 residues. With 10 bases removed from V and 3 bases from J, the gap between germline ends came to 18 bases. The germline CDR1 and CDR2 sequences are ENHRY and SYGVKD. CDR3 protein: CATASRAQDTEAFF. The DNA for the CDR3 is TGTGCCACTGCCTCGCGGGCGCAGGACACTGAAGCTTTCTTT.

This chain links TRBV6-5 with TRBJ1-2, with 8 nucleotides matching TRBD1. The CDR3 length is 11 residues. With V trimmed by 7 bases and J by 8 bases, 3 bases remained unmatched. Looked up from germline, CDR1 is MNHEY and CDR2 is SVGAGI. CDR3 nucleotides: TGTGCCAGCATTCAGGGGGCGGGCTACACCTTC. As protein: CASIQGAGYTF.

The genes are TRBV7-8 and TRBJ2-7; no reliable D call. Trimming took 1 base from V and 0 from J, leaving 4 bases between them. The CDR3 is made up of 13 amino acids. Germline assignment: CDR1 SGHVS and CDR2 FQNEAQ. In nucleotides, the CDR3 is TGTGCCAGCAGCTTAGACAGCTCCTACGAGCAGTACTTC. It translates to CASSLDSSYEQYF. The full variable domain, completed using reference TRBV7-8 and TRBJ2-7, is GAGVSQSPRYKVAKRGQDVALRCDPISGHVSLFWYQQALGQGPEFLTYFQNEAQLDKSGLPSDRFFAERPEGSVSTLKIQRTQQEDSAVYLCASSLDSSYEQYFGPGTRLTVT.

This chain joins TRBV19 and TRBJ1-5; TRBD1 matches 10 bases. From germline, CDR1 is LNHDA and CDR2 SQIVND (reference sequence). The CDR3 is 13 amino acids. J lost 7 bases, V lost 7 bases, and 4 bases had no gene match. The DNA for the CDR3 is TGTGCCAGTAAGGACAGGGGGGAACAGCCCCAGCATTTT. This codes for CASKDRGEQPQHF.